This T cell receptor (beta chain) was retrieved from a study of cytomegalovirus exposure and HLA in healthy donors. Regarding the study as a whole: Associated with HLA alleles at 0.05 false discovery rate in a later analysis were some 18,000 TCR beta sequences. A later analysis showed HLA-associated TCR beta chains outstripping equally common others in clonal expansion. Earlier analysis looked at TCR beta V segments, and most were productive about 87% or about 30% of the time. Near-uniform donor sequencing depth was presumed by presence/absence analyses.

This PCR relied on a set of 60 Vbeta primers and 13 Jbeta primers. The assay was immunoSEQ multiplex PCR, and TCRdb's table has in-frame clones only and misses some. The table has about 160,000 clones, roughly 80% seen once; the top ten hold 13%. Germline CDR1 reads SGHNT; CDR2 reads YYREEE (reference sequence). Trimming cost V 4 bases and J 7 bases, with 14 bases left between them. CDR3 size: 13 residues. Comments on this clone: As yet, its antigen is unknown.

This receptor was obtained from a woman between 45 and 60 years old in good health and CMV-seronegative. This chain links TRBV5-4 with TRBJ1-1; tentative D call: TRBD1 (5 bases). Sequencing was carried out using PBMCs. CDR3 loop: CASSLRPGGEAFF. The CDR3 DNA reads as TGTGCCAGCAGCCTCAGACCGGGGGGTGAAGCTTTCTTT.